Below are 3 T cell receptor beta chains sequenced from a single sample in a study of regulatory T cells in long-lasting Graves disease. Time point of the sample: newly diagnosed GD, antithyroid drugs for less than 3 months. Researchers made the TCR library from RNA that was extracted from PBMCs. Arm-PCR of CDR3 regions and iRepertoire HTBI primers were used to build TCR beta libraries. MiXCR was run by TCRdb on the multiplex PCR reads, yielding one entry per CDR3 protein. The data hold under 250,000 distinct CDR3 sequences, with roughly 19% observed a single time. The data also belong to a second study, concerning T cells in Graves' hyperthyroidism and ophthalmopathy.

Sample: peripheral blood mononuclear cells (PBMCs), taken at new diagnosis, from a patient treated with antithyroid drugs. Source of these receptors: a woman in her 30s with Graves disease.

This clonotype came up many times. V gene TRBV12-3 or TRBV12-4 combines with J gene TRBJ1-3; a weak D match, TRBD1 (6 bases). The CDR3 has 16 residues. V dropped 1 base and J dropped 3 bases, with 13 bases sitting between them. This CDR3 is CASSLGTVLRGNTIYF. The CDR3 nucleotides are TGTGCCAGCAGTTTAGGGACAGTCCTTCGTGGAAACACCATATATTTT.

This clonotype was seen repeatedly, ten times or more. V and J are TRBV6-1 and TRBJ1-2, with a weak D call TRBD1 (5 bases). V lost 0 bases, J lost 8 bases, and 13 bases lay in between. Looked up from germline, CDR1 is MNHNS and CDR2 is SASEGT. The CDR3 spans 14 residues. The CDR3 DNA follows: TGTGCCAGCAGTGAAGCGGGACCGTCTAGGGGCTACACCTTC. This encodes CASSEAGPSRGYTF.

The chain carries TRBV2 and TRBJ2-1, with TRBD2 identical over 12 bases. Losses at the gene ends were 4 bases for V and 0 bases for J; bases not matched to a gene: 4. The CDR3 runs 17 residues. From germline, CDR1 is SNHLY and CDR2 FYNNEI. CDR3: CASSAPSGRASYNEQFF. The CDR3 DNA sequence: TGTGCCAGCAGTGCACCTAGCGGGAGGGCCTCCTACAATGAGCAGTTCTTC. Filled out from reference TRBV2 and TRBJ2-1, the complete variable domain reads EPEVTQTPSHQVTQMGQEVILRCVPISNHLYFYWYRQILGQKVEFLVSFYNNEISEKSEIFDDQFSVERPDGSNFTLKIRSTKLEDSAMYFCASSAPSGRASYNEQFFGPGTRLTVL.